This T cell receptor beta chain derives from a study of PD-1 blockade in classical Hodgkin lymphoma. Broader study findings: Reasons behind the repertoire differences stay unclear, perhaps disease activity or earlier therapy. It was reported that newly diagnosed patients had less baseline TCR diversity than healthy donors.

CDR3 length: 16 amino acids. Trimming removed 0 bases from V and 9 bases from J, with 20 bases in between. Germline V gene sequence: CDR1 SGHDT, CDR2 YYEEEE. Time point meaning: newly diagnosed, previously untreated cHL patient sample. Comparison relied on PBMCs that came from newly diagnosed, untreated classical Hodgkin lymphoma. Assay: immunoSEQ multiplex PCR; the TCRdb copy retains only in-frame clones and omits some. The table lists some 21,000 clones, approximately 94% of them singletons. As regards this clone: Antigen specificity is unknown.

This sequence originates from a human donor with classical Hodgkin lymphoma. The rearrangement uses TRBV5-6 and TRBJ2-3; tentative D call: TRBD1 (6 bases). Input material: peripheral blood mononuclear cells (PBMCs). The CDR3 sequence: CASSLGSYDIQGTQYF. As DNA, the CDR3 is TGTGCCAGCAGCTTGGGGAGCTATGACATACAGGGCACGCAGTATTTT.